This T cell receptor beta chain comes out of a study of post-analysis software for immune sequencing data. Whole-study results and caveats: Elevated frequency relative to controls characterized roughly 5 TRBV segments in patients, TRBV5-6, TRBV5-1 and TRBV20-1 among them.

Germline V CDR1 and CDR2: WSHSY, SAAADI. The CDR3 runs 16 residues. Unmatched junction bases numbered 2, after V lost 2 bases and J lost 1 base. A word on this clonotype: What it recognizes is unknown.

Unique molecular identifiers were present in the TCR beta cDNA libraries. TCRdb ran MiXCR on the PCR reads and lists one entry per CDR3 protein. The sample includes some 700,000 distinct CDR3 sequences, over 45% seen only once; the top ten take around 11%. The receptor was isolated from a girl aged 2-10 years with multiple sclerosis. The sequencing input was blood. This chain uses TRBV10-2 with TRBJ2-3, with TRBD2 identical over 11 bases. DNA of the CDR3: TGCGCCAGCAGTGAGACGACTAGCGGGGGCACAGATACGCAGTATTTT. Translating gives CASSETTSGGTDTQYF.